The 10 T cell receptor beta chains listed next were all sequenced from one sample in a study of technical replicates of blood from a few donors. Profiled with immunoSEQ multiplex PCR; TCRdb holds only in-frame clones, not every one. The repertoire has about 81,000 clones, just over 95% of them found once; the top ten carry around 0.2%. The sequenced sample was T cells isolated from PBMCs. The origin of the receptors is a human donor in good health.

The chain is built from TRBV6-5 and TRBJ1-1; TRBD1 aligns across 8 bases. Germline CDR1 reads MNHEY; CDR2 reads SVGAGI. The CDR3 spans 15 residues. The ends lost 5 bases at V and 3 bases at J; junction bases unmatched: 8. The CDR3 DNA sequence: TGTGCCAGCAGTCCGACAGGGGCGGGGGACACTGAAGCTTTCTTT. It codes for CASSPTGAGDTEAFF.

This chain connects TRBV5-4 to TRBJ2-7; 8 bases agree with TRBD1. The CDR3 length is 15 residues. Germline CDR1 and CDR2: SGHNT and YYREEE (reference sequence). Losses at the gene ends were 3 bases for V and 2 bases for J; bases not matched to a gene: 7. The CDR3 DNA is TGTGCCAGCAGCTCCTCTCCGGACAGGGCCTACGAGCAGTACTTC. It specifies CASSSSPDRAYEQYF.

The chain carries TRBV28 and TRBJ2-2; D is unclear. This CDR3 has 14 amino acids. Trimming took 0 bases from V and 6 from J, leaving 8 bases between them. Germline values: CDR1 MDHEN, CDR2 SYDVKM. This chain's CDR3 is CASSLWAQAGELFF. CDR3 DNA: TGTGCCAGCAGTTTATGGGCTCAGGCCGGGGAGCTGTTTTTT.

The chain employs TRBV5-1 and TRBJ1-2; D call uncertain. This CDR3 contains 15 residues. CDR1 SGHRS and CDR2 YFSETQ come from the germline V gene. V was shortened by 0 bases and J by 6 bases, with 15 bases between the two germline ends. Written as DNA, the CDR3 is TGCGCCAGCAGCTTGGCCTCGGCAGGTTTGGATGGCTACACCTTC. The encoded protein is CASSLASAGLDGYTF. Full variable domain (remainder filled in from reference TRBV5-1 and TRBJ1-2): KAGVTQTPRYLIKTRGQQVTLSCSPISGHRSVSWYQQTPGQGLQFLFEYFSETQRNKGNFPGRFSGRQFSNSRSEMNVSTLELGDSALYLCASSLASAGLDGYTFGSGTRLTVV.

This sequence joins TRBV10-3 and TRBJ2-2, with D possibly matching TRBD1 (6 bases). Trimming pared 0 bases from V and 6 bases from J, leaving 11 bases between. CDR3 length equals 15 residues. Germline V lookup: CDR1 ENHRY, CDR2 SYGVKD. CDR3: CAISESSRQAGELFF. The CDR3 DNA reads as TGTGCCATCAGTGAGTCTTCCAGACAGGCCGGGGAGCTGTTTTTT.

This sequence joins TRBV6-5 and TRBJ2-5, with 8 nucleotides matching TRBD1. V dropped 3 bases and J dropped 5; count of bases not matched to a gene: 8. Germline CDR1 and CDR2: MNHEY and SVGAGI. The CDR3 contains 15 residues. The CDR3 bases are TGTGCCAGCAGTTATTCGGCAGGGGGCGGTGAGACCCAGTACTTC. It is translated as CASSYSAGGGETQYF.

The rearrangement joins TRBV29-1 to TRBJ2-3, with D tentatively TRBD2 (5 bases). Trimming shortened V by 2 bases and J by 1 base, and 7 bases separated the two germline ends. This CDR3 is 13 amino acids long. Germline lookup yields CDR1 SQVTM and CDR2 ANQGSEA. The CDR3 reads CSVERGGTDTQYF. The DNA of the CDR3 is TGCAGCGTTGAACGGGGAGGCACAGATACGCAGTATTTT.

The chain combines TRBV7-2 with TRBJ2-5, with no clear D. The CDR3 consists of 14 residues. Germline-derived CDR1 and CDR2 are SGHTA and FQGNSA. Trimming shortened V by 1 base and J by 3 bases, and 9 bases separated the two germline ends. The DNA for the CDR3 is TGTGCCAGCAGCTTAGTTCTAGGAAAAGAGACCCAGTACTTC. It encodes CASSLVLGKETQYF.

This chain uses TRBV2 with TRBJ1-5; D unresolved. The length of the CDR3 is 14 residues. The V and J ends lost 6 bases and 4 bases respectively, with 13 bases between them. The V gene's germline CDR1 is SNHLY and CDR2 FYNNEI. For the CDR3, the DNA is TGTGCCAGCAGCGAACGAGGAGGGAATCAGCCCCAGCATTTT. Its translation is CASSERGGNQPQHF.

The CDR3 sequence: CASSQESRTTDEQYF. DNA of the CDR3: TGTGCCAGCAGCCAAGAATCTAGGACTACCGACGAGCAGTACTTC. This chain uses TRBV4-2 with TRBJ2-7, with D perhaps matching TRBD2 (6 bases). This CDR3 is built from 15 residues. Trimming pared 0 bases from V and 5 bases from J, leaving 14 bases between. Germline CDR1 reads LGHNA; CDR2 reads YNFKEQ.